This TCR beta chain originates from a study of cytomegalovirus exposure and HLA in healthy donors. Study results and caveats: Most of the CMV-associated TCR beta chains (in a later analysis) appeared to be HLA-restricted. It emerged from a later analysis that several of the most significant clusters appeared to be linked to common viral pathogens. A later analysis linked a missense variant in DCLRE1C to the trimming of TCR beta V and J genes. An assumption of roughly uniform sequencing depth across donors underlay the presence/absence analyses.

Per the germline V gene, CDR1 is SEHNR and CDR2 is FQNEAQ (reference sequence). V shed 2 bases and J shed 4 bases, with 13 bases lying between them. The CDR3 is 15 residues long. Vbeta (60) and Jbeta (13) primers were used in the PCR. The assay was immunoSEQ multiplex PCR, and TCRdb's table has in-frame clones only and misses some. The data hold roughly 80,000 clones, with more than 80% observed a single time. Details on this clone: Its antigen is not identified.

This sequence joins TRBV7-9 and TRBJ2-3, with a weak D call TRBD1 (6 bases). This sequence originates from a woman in her 30s in good health and CMV-seronegative. Sequencing input: PBMCs. Here the CDR3 DNA reads TGTGCCAGCAGCTTATCGGGACAACCGTCAGATACGCAGTATTTT. Residues: CASSLSGQPSDTQYF.